A single sample gave rise to the 17 T cell receptor beta chains below, sequenced in a study of cytomegalovirus exposure and HLA in healthy donors. The PCR made use of 60 Vbeta and 13 Jbeta primers. Using immunoSEQ multiplex PCR, the repertoire was profiled, and TCRdb retains in-frame clones only, with some absent. The sample totals around 140,000 clones. The sequenced sample consisted of PBMCs. Source of these receptors: a woman in her thirties or forties in good health and CMV-seropositive.

J is TRBJ1-1 and V is TRBV11-1, with no clear D. Germline V CDR1 and CDR2: SGHAT, FQDESV (reference sequence). This CDR3 has 12 amino acids. V was shortened by 3 bases and J by 4 bases, with 6 bases between the two germline ends. The CDR3 is CASSFPRTEAFF. The DNA for the CDR3 is TGTGCCAGCAGCTTCCCTCGCACTGAAGCTTTCTTT.

CDR3 DNA sequence: TGTGCCAGCAGCACTCCTAGCGGGAAGGAAAAGACCCAGTACTTC. This sequence encodes CASSTPSGKEKTQYF. The chain joins TRBV7-2 to TRBJ2-5, with TRBD2 matching 9 bases. The CDR3 contains 15 residues. In germline, CDR1 is SGHTA, CDR2 FQGNSA. V shed 5 bases, J shed 6 bases, and the junction held 10 bases outside the gene matches.

V is TRBV27 and J is TRBJ2-1, with D uncertain. The CDR3 totals 15 residues. V lost 3 bases and J 6 bases, leaving 15 bases between the germline ends. Germline lookup yields CDR1 MNHEY and CDR2 SMNVEV (reference sequence). This CDR3 is CASSLSSPKINEQFF. The DNA for the CDR3 is TGTGCCAGCAGTTTGTCCAGTCCGAAGATCAATGAGCAGTTCTTC.

The chain is built from TRBV7-6 and TRBJ2-1, with D possibly being TRBD2 (5 bases). V shed 0 bases and J shed 2 bases, with 26 bases lying between them. Germline V gene lookup returns CDR1 SGHVS and CDR2 FNYEAQ. The CDR3 totals 21 residues. CDR3 region: CASSLAGGFGGGPDPYNEQFF. The DNA of the CDR3 is TGTGCCAGCAGCTTAGCAGGCGGTTTTGGCGGAGGCCCCGACCCCTACAATGAGCAGTTCTTC.

This chain joins TRBV5-1 and TRBJ2-1; D call uncertain. Looked up from germline, CDR1 is SGHRS and CDR2 is YFSETQ. The germline V and J ends were trimmed by 1 base and 5 bases, with 7 bases remaining between them. This CDR3 has 13 amino acids. CDR3: CASSLRYDNEQFF. Here the CDR3 DNA reads TGCGCCAGCAGCTTGCGGTACGACAATGAGCAGTTCTTC.

J is TRBJ2-5 and V is TRBV28; D possibly corresponds to TRBD2 (5 bases). This CDR3 region has 12 residues. Trimming removed 3 bases at V and 6 bases at J, with 8 bases between. Germline CDR1 and CDR2: MDHEN and SYDVKM. CDR3: CASSFEGQTQYF. The CDR3 DNA sequence: TGTGCCAGCAGTTTCGAGGGCCAGACCCAGTACTTC.

The chain recombines TRBV7-9 with TRBJ2-5; maybe TRBD2 (7 bases). The CDR3 covers 15 residues. In germline, CDR1 is SEHNR, CDR2 FQNEAQ (reference sequence). V was clipped by 5 bases and J by 5 bases, with 18 bases between them. As DNA, the CDR3 is TGTGCCAGCAGCCCCGAGGGGGGGACGTGGGAGACCCAGTACTTC. It codes for CASSPEGGTWETQYF.

J is TRBJ2-1 and V is TRBV19, with 8 bases identical to TRBD2. CDR3 size: 16 residues. The V segment lost 5 bases and the J segment 7 bases; nucleotides outside the gene matches: 13. The germline V gene encodes CDR1 LNHDA and CDR2 SQIVND (reference sequence). Written as DNA, the CDR3 is TGTGCCAGTAGTGTCATTAGCGGGACGGCAGGGAATGAGCAGTTCTTC. It translates to CASSVISGTAGNEQFF.

The CDR3 nucleotides are TGTGCCAGCAGTTACTCGTCAGGGATTTACAATGAGCAGTTCTTC. Its protein product is CASSYSSGIYNEQFF. This rearrangement joins TRBV6-5 to TRBJ2-1; tentatively, D is TRBD1 (5 bases). CDR1 is MNHEY and CDR2 is SVGAGI in the germline V gene. The CDR3 extends over 15 amino acids. Trimming shortened V by 0 bases and J by 4 bases, and 10 bases separated the two germline ends.

The chain uses TRBV6-4 and TRBJ2-1, with D possibly matching TRBD2 (6 bases). V lost 4 bases, J lost 7 bases, and 20 bases lay in between. The CDR3 totals 16 residues. Per the germline V gene, CDR1 is MRHNA and CDR2 is SNTAGT. The chain's CDR3 is CASSGMETGDRNEQFF. CDR3 in DNA: TGTGCCAGCAGTGGGATGGAAACGGGAGATAGGAATGAGCAGTTCTTC.

Points on this clone: Sequence at one end of the junction differs from germline and may be a read error. The rearrangement uses TRBV28 and TRBJ1-2, with a tentative D call TRBD1 (6 bases). Germline-derived CDR1 and CDR2 are MDHEN and SYDVKM. This CDR3 has 8 residues. The CDR3 spells CASGTIHF. In DNA, the CDR3 is TGTGCCAGCGGGACAATACACTTC.

The rearrangement uses TRBV19 and TRBJ1-1, with D perhaps TRBD1 (5 bases). This CDR3 has 15 amino acids. Between the trimmed V and J ends, which lost 5 bases and 1 base, there was a span of 14 bases. In germline, CDR1 is LNHDA, CDR2 SQIVND (reference sequence). The CDR3 region is CASSYLGRANTEAFF. CDR3 in DNA: TGTGCCAGTAGTTATCTTGGCAGGGCGAACACTGAAGCTTTCTTT.

The gene calls are TRBV27 and TRBJ2-1; 7 bases are shared with TRBD2. There are 13 residues in the CDR3. CDR1 is MNHEY, CDR2 SMNVEV, per germline (reference sequence). J was trimmed by 9 bases and V by 4 bases; bases with no gene match: 6. The CDR3 is CASSWTGGGEQFF. In DNA form, the CDR3 reads TGTGCCAGCAGTTGGACGGGAGGCGGTGAGCAGTTCTTC.

The J gene is TRBJ2-3, the V gene TRBV5-1, with TRBD2 as a possible D gene (6 bases). Trimming shortened V by 3 bases and J by 4 bases, and 18 bases separated the two germline ends. The CDR3 has 16 amino acids. Germline V gives CDR1 SGHRS, CDR2 YFSETQ. DNA of the CDR3: TGCGCCAGCAGCTCGCCCCCGGGAGCTGTCGCAGATACGCAGTATTTT. Encoded protein: CASSSPPGAVADTQYF.

The chain carries TRBV28 and TRBJ1-3, with D possibly matching TRBD1 (5 bases). This CDR3 comprises 14 residues. Trimming removed 2 bases from V and 4 bases from J, with 9 bases in between. Per germline, CDR1 MDHEN and CDR2 SYDVKM. The CDR3 sequence is CASSLPGIGNTIYF. CDR3 DNA: TGTGCCAGCAGTTTACCAGGGATCGGAAACACCATATATTTT.

The gene calls are TRBV4-2 and TRBJ2-7; 9 positions match TRBD2. The CDR3 length is 16 residues. J lost 0 bases, V lost 4 bases, and 7 bases had no gene match. Germline CDR1 reads LGHNA; CDR2 reads YNFKEQ. CDR3 nucleotides: TGTGCCAGCAGCCGGCTCGGTAGCGGGAGCTCCTACGAGCAGTACTTC. Encoded protein: CASSRLGSGSSYEQYF.

V and J are TRBV6-5 and TRBJ1-6; tentatively, D is TRBD1 (5 bases). The germline CDR1 and CDR2 sequences are MNHEY and SVGAGI. Trimming pared 2 bases from V and 3 bases from J, leaving 11 bases between. CDR3 length: 16 amino acids. The CDR3 is CASSYLTDSYNSPLHF. The CDR3 nucleotides read TGTGCCAGCAGTTACCTTACAGACAGCTATAATTCACCCCTCCACTTT.